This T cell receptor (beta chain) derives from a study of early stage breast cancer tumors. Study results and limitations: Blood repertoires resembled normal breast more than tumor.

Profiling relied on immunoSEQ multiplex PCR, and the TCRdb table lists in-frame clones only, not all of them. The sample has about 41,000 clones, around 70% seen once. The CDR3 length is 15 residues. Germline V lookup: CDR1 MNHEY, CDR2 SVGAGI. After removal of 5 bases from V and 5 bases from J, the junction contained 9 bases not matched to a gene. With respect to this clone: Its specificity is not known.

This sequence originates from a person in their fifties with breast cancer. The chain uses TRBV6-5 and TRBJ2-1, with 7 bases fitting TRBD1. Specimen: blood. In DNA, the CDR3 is TGTGCCAGCAGTCGGGACAGAGGGATTGACAATGAGCAGTTCTTC. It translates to CASSRDRGIDNEQFF.